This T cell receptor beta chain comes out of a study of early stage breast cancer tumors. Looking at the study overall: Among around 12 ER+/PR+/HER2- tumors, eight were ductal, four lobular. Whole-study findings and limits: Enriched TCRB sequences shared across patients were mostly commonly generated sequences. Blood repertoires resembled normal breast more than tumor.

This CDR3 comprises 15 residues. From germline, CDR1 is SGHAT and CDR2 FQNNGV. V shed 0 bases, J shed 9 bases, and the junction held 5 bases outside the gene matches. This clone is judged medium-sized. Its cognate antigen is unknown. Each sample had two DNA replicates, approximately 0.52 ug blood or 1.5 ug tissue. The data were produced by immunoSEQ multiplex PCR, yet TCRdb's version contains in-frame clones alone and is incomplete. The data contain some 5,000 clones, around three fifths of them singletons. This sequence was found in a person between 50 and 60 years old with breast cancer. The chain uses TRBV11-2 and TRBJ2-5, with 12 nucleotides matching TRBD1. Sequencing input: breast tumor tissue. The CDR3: CASSLEGTGGLAQYF. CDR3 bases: TGTGCCAGCAGCTTAGAGGGGACAGGGGGCTTGGCCCAGTACTTC.